This T cell receptor beta chain comes out of a study of T-cell reconstitution after alpha-beta-depleted transplantation in children. The study's findings and limits: The high TCRbeta diversity at day 60 in some patients came from surviving recipient T cells and thymic progenitors. By about two months after transplant, alpha-beta T cells reportedly arose from several hundred graft clones that had expanded. Hyperexpanded clones declined; after one year, newly produced T cells mostly supplied diversity.

This CDR3 spans 15 amino acids. The germline CDR1 and CDR2 sequences are LGHDT and YNNKEL (reference sequence). Trimming took off 4 bases at V and 1 base at J, with 10 bases between the two ends. Unique molecular identifiers were incorporated when the TCRbeta library was constructed. TCRdb re-called the PCR reads with MiXCR, one entry per CDR3 protein. Of 200,000 to 250,000 distinct CDR3 sequences listed, roughly 11% are singletons. The sample holds many counts of this clonotype. Its antigen is not known. V usage is TRBV3-1 and J usage is TRBJ2-2, with a tentative D call TRBD2 (7 bases). The material was PBMCs, obtained before TCRalphabeta/CD19-depleted stem cell transplant. This TCR came from a child under three years old with acute myeloid leukemia, due to receive a stem cell transplant. CDR3 nucleotide sequence: TGTGCCAGCAGCCGGCGGGGGCAGAACACCGGGGAGCTGTTTTTT. Protein sequence: CASSRRGQNTGELFF. The full variable domain, completed using reference TRBV3-1 and TRBJ2-2, is DTAVSQTPKYLVTQMGNDKSIKCEQNLGHDTMYWYKQDSKKFLKIMFSYNNKELIINETVPNRFSPKSPDKAHLNLHINSLELGDSAVYFCASSRRGQNTGELFFGEGSRLTVL.